A selection of T cell receptor beta chains follows, all from one sample in a study of blood T cells in healthy people across ages. TCRdb re-analysed the 5' RACE reads in MiXCR, keeping a single row per CDR3 protein. This sample has some 860,000 distinct CDR3 sequences; roughly 56% occur once, and the top ten carry around a quarter. What was sequenced was blood. These receptors were taken from a man aged 40-50 years in good health. CDR3s include the opening cysteine and the closing phenylalanine or tryptophan. The order of the fields is V gene, D gene, J gene, clone size, CDR3 DNA, CDR3 protein. D genes are given only for firm matches. The size entry is marked missing in some rows and otherwise reads once, few, many or a size class.

v_gene: TRBV7-9
d_gene: .
j_gene: TRBJ2-7
abundance: .
CDR3nt: TGTACCAGCAGCCCTTCCCTCTCCTACGAGCAGTACTTC
CDR3aa: CTSSPSLSYEQYF

v_gene: TRBV2
d_gene: TRBD2
j_gene: TRBJ2-3
abundance: .
CDR3nt: TGTGCCAGCAGTGGGACTAGCGGGGACGCAGATACGCAGTATTTT
CDR3aa: CASSGTSGDADTQYF

v_gene: TRBV5-1
d_gene: .
j_gene: TRBJ2-6
abundance: .
CDR3nt: TGCGCCAGCAGCGGGACTAGGGACAGGGTCCCGCGTGGGGCCAACGTCCTGACTTTC
CDR3aa: CASSGTRDRVPRGANVLTF

v_gene: TRBV29-1
d_gene: TRBD1
j_gene: TRBJ1-2
abundance: few
CDR3nt: TGCAGCGTTGGGGATCCGGGACAGGGGAGCTATGGCTACACCTTC
CDR3aa: CSVGDPGQGSYGYTF

v_gene: TRBV7-2
d_gene: TRBD1
j_gene: TRBJ2-1
abundance: .
CDR3nt: TGTGCCAGCAGATTTATGGGACAGGGCTCCTACAATGAGCAGTTCTTC
CDR3aa: CASRFMGQGSYNEQFF

v_gene: TRBV7-9
d_gene: TRBD2
j_gene: TRBJ2-7
abundance: once
CDR3nt: TGTGCCAGCAGCTTGGGTAGCGGGAGACCCGAGCAGTACTTC
CDR3aa: CASSLGSGRPEQYF

v_gene: TRBV27
d_gene: TRBD1
j_gene: TRBJ2-5
abundance: .
CDR3nt: TGTGCCAGCAGTTTAAGGGACAGGGGTGAGACCCAGTACTTC
CDR3aa: CASSLRDRGETQYF

v_gene: TRBV15
d_gene: TRBD1
j_gene: TRBJ1-2
abundance: .
CDR3nt: TGTGCCACCAGCGAACCGGGACAGGGAAACTATGGCTACACCTTC
CDR3aa: CATSEPGQGNYGYTF

v_gene: TRBV2
d_gene: .
j_gene: TRBJ1-5
abundance: once
CDR3nt: TGTGCCAGCATTGAGGATAGCAATCAGCCCCAGCATTTT
CDR3aa: CASIEDSNQPQHF

v_gene: TRBV5-1
d_gene: .
j_gene: TRBJ2-1
abundance: .
CDR3nt: TGCGCCAGCAGCTTGGAAGCGGGTGCCTACAATGAGCAGTTCTTC
CDR3aa: CASSLEAGAYNEQFF

v_gene: TRBV28
d_gene: TRBD1
j_gene: TRBJ1-1
abundance: .
CDR3nt: TGTGCCACCCTTTCTTACAGGGGAGGGGCTTTCTTT
CDR3aa: CATLSYRGGAFF

v_gene: TRBV28
d_gene: TRBD1
j_gene: TRBJ2-2
abundance: .
CDR3nt: TGTGCCAGCAGGGCACAGGGGGCGCGGACCGGGGAGCTGTTTTTT
CDR3aa: CASRAQGARTGELFF

v_gene: TRBV9
d_gene: .
j_gene: TRBJ2-5
abundance: few
CDR3nt: TGTGCCAGCAGCGTAGATGGGGGAGGACAAGAGACCCAGTACTTC
CDR3aa: CASSVDGGGQETQYF

v_gene: TRBV7-9
d_gene: TRBD1
j_gene: TRBJ2-3
abundance: .
CDR3nt: TGTGCCAGCAGCTTAAGCCAGGGGGCGTATAGGGCGCAGTATTTT
CDR3aa: CASSLSQGAYRAQYF

v_gene: TRBV28
d_gene: .
j_gene: TRBJ2-5
abundance: .
CDR3nt: TGTGCCAGCAGTTCCCCCGGTCGGGAGACCCAGTACTTC
CDR3aa: CASSSPGRETQYF

v_gene: TRBV12-3/TRBV12-4
d_gene: TRBD1
j_gene: TRBJ1-1
abundance: .
CDR3nt: TGTGCCAGCAGTTCCCAGACAGGGGACTGGGAAGCTTTCTTT
CDR3aa: CASSSQTGDWEAFF

v_gene: TRBV29-1
d_gene: .
j_gene: TRBJ2-7
abundance: once
CDR3nt: TGCAGCGCCACAGGCGGAATGGACGAGCAGTACTTC
CDR3aa: CSATGGMDEQYF

v_gene: TRBV28
d_gene: TRBD2
j_gene: TRBJ2-1
abundance: .
CDR3nt: TGTGCCAGCTTAGCGGGGGGGTGGTACAATGAGCAGTTCTTC
CDR3aa: CASLAGGWYNEQFF

v_gene: TRBV15
d_gene: TRBD2
j_gene: TRBJ2-5
abundance: .
CDR3nt: TGTGCCACCAGCCGTCGACTAGCGGGGGATGAGTACCAAGAGACCCAGTACTTC
CDR3aa: CATSRRLAGDEYQETQYF

v_gene: TRBV7-2
d_gene: .
j_gene: TRBJ2-5
abundance: .
CDR3nt: TGTGCCAGCAGCTTAGAGGGAAGGAATGAGCAGTACTTC
CDR3aa: CASSLEGRNEQYF

v_gene: TRBV6-1
d_gene: .
j_gene: TRBJ2-7
abundance: .
CDR3nt: TGTGCCAGCAGAGCCTATGGGACCGGGCTTTACGAGCAGTACTTC
CDR3aa: CASRAYGTGLYEQYF

v_gene: TRBV5-1
d_gene: TRBD2
j_gene: TRBJ2-3
abundance: .
CDR3nt: TGCGCCAGCAGCTTGGCCTCTAGCGGGGAGTCGGGCACAGATACGCAGTATTTT
CDR3aa: CASSLASSGESGTDTQYF

v_gene: TRBV7-2
d_gene: .
j_gene: TRBJ1-4
abundance: .
CDR3nt: TGTGCCAGCGGAATCACTAGGGGAGATGAAAAACTGTTTTTT
CDR3aa: CASGITRGDEKLFF

v_gene: TRBV29-1
d_gene: .
j_gene: TRBJ2-6
abundance: .
CDR3nt: TGCAGCGTTGAAATATCTGCTGGGGCCAACGTCCTGACTTTC
CDR3aa: CSVEISAGANVLTF

v_gene: TRBV13
d_gene: TRBD2
j_gene: TRBJ2-7
abundance: once
CDR3nt: TGTGCCAGCAGCTTAGCGGGGGGAGCAAGGTACGAGCAGTACTTC
CDR3aa: CASSLAGGARYEQYF

v_gene: TRBV12-3/TRBV12-4
d_gene: TRBD1
j_gene: TRBJ2-7
abundance: many
CDR3nt: TGTGCCAGCAGTCAAAGGGGACAGAGTGCCTACGAGCAGTACTTC
CDR3aa: CASSQRGQSAYEQYF

v_gene: TRBV29-1
d_gene: .
j_gene: TRBJ2-7
abundance: .
CDR3nt: TGCAGCGTGGCGGGGGCCGTTTACAATGAGCAGTACTTC
CDR3aa: CSVAGAVYNEQYF

v_gene: TRBV27
d_gene: .
j_gene: TRBJ1-4
abundance: few
CDR3nt: TGTGCCAGCAGTCCCTTGGTGATCGCAACTAATGAAAAACTGTTTTTT
CDR3aa: CASSPLVIATNEKLFF

v_gene: TRBV11-1
d_gene: .
j_gene: TRBJ1-1
abundance: .
CDR3nt: TGTGCCAGCAGCTCCCGGGACACCACTGTGAACACTGAAGCTTTCTTT
CDR3aa: CASSSRDTTVNTEAFF

v_gene: TRBV4-2
d_gene: .
j_gene: TRBJ2-7
abundance: few
CDR3nt: TGTGCCAGCAGCCCCGAGCGGATACTCTCCTACGAGCAGTACTTC
CDR3aa: CASSPERILSYEQYF

v_gene: TRBV7-9
d_gene: .
j_gene: TRBJ2-1
abundance: .
CDR3nt: TGTGCCAGCAGCTTAGGAATCTCCGAGCAGTTCTTC
CDR3aa: CASSLGISEQFF

v_gene: TRBV7-2
d_gene: .
j_gene: TRBJ2-7
abundance: .
CDR3nt: TGTGCCAGCAGCTGGGGGGCGGGATTGTCCCCCTACGAGCAGTACTTC
CDR3aa: CASSWGAGLSPYEQYF

v_gene: TRBV28
d_gene: .
j_gene: TRBJ1-6
abundance: many
CDR3nt: TGTGCCAGCAGCCCGGGCGTAGGATCACCCCTCCACTTT
CDR3aa: CASSPGVGSPLHF

v_gene: TRBV9
d_gene: .
j_gene: TRBJ2-5
abundance: few
CDR3nt: TGTGCCAGCAGCGCGGACAATTCAAGGCAGTACTTC
CDR3aa: CASSADNSRQYF

v_gene: TRBV27
d_gene: .
j_gene: TRBJ1-4
abundance: .
CDR3nt: TGTGCCAGCAGTTCTGCGCAGTTACTTAATGAAAAACTGTTTTTT
CDR3aa: CASSSAQLLNEKLFF

v_gene: TRBV11-2
d_gene: .
j_gene: TRBJ2-3
abundance: .
CDR3nt: TGTGCCAGCAGCTACGACCCTACAGATACGCAGTATTTT
CDR3aa: CASSYDPTDTQYF

v_gene: TRBV7-2
d_gene: .
j_gene: TRBJ2-7
abundance: once
CDR3nt: TGTGCCAGCAGCCGGACGGATTGGTCCTACGAGCAGTACTTC
CDR3aa: CASSRTDWSYEQYF

v_gene: TRBV6-2/TRBV6-3
d_gene: TRBD2
j_gene: TRBJ2-5
abundance: few
CDR3nt: TGTGCCAGCAAGGGGACGATACTAGCGGAATATAAAGAGACCCAGTACTTC
CDR3aa: CASKGTILAEYKETQYF

v_gene: TRBV20-1
d_gene: .
j_gene: TRBJ2-7
abundance: few
CDR3nt: TGCAGTGCTAGAGATGCCGCTGGCCATCGCTACGAGCAGTACTTC
CDR3aa: CSARDAAGHRYEQYF

v_gene: TRBV20-1
d_gene: TRBD1
j_gene: TRBJ1-6
abundance: .
CDR3nt: TGCAGTGCTAAGGACAGGGGGAAGGGTGCTTATAATTCACCCCTCCACTTT
CDR3aa: CSAKDRGKGAYNSPLHF

v_gene: TRBV11-2
d_gene: .
j_gene: TRBJ2-3
abundance: many
CDR3nt: TGTGCCAGCAGCTTAGTTCCCCCAGATACGCAGTATTTT
CDR3aa: CASSLVPPDTQYF

v_gene: TRBV15
d_gene: .
j_gene: TRBJ1-6
abundance: few
CDR3nt: TGTGCCACCAGCAAACAACAGGGTAATGTTTCACCCCTCCACTTT
CDR3aa: CATSKQQGNVSPLHF

v_gene: TRBV28
d_gene: TRBD1
j_gene: TRBJ1-1
abundance: once
CDR3nt: TGTGCCAGCAGTTTACAGGGGGCAAGGGCTTTCTTT
CDR3aa: CASSLQGARAFF

v_gene: TRBV29-1
d_gene: .
j_gene: TRBJ2-1
abundance: .
CDR3nt: TGCAGCGCTTACCTGCCGGGGGCTATCTACAATGAGCAGTTCTTC
CDR3aa: CSAYLPGAIYNEQFF

v_gene: TRBV10-3
d_gene: TRBD2
j_gene: TRBJ2-3
abundance: few
CDR3nt: TGTGCCATCCAGACGGGACTAGCGGGAAATACGCAGTATTTT
CDR3aa: CAIQTGLAGNTQYF